These T cell receptor beta chains were read from a single sample in a study of vaccination effects on CD4 cells after COVID-19. Their specific antigens are unknown. Some clones are missing from TCRdb's copy, which holds only in-frame ones; the method was immunoSEQ multiplex PCR. The data hold tens of thousands of clones, with roughly four fifths observed a single time. The material was CD4+ T cells from PBMCs cultured without peptide, obtained before COVID-19 vaccination. All receptors derive from a human donor who received a COVID-19 vaccine. Both conserved end residues are part of each CDR3.

V: TRBV5-6; J: TRBJ2-1; CDR3: CASSRGTALNYNEQFF
V: TRBV7-9; J: TRBJ1-3; CDR3: CAAEAQVWGGKSSGNTIYF
V: TRBV4-1; J: TRBJ1-5; CDR3: CASSQVLTGDQPQHF
V: TRBV6-6; J: TRBJ2-1; CDR3: CASSYPRAGGVNEQFF
V: TRBV19; J: TRBJ1-6; CDR3: CATGETYNSPLHF
V: TRBV5-1; J: TRBJ2-2; CDR3: CASIRDRMENTGELFF
V: TRBV5-5; J: TRBJ1-3; CDR3: CASNPNTPVSGNTIYF
V: TRBV28; J: TRBJ1-1; CDR3: CASSSPVMNTEAFF
V: TRBV5-1; J: TRBJ2-5; CDR3: CASSTKRGGLGQETQYF
V: TRBV7-9; J: TRBJ2-3; CDR3: CASSPPFRLAGITDTQYF
V: TRBV4-1; J: TRBJ2-1; CDR3: CASSQGQYNEQFF
V: TRBV19; J: TRBJ1-1; CDR3: CASSKGRLNTEAFF
V: TRBV7-9; J: TRBJ2-5; CDR3: CASRRRAGGGETQYF
V: TRBV25-1; J: TRBJ1-3; CDR3: CASSEYLGSGGGGNTIYF
V: TRBV5-1; J: TRBJ2-2; CDR3: CASSLRLAGGSANTGELFF
V: TRBV5-1; J: TRBJ1-6; CDR3: CASSPSEGDSPLHF
V: TRBV7-9; J: TRBJ1-6; CDR3: CASSLTPGHSNSPLHF
V: TRBV7-2; J: TRBJ2-3; CDR3: CASRSFGTSADTQYF
V: TRBV2; J: TRBJ1-2; CDR3: CASRRDSNYGYTF
V: TRBV11-1; J: TRBJ1-1; CDR3: CASSLGGRANTEAFF
V: TRBV7-9; J: TRBJ2-3; CDR3: CASSLFPGAYTDTQYF
V: TRBV5-4; J: TRBJ2-7; CDR3: CASSLGRDYYEQYF
V: TRBV19; J: TRBJ1-5; CDR3: CASNPVVSSPSQPQHF
V: TRBV5-1; J: TRBJ2-2; CDR3: CASSLNNRGAGELFF
V: TRBV4-2; J: TRBJ2-5; CDR3: CASSQGRAGMETQYF
V: TRBV6-6; J: TRBJ1-6; CDR3: CASRRGDNNSPLHF
V: TRBV9; J: TRBJ2-2; CDR3: CASSVGNRRTGELFF
V: TRBV20-1; J: TRBJ2-5; CDR3: CSASSLAGAGWTQYF
V: TRBV7-8; J: TRBJ1-1; CDR3: CASSLGWVTEAFF